This is a list of T cell receptor beta chains from one sample in a study of control samples from healthy donors and cancer patients. Using immunoSEQ multiplex PCR, the repertoire was profiled, and TCRdb retains in-frame clones only, with some absent. The table includes approximately 100,000 clones, 82% detected once. The sequenced sample was blood. The receptors stem from a man aged 60 to 69 in good health. CDR3s include the opening cysteine and the closing phenylalanine or tryptophan. D genes are given only for firm matches. Not all rows give a size; the values are once, few, many and, for expanded clones, a class.

abundance	d_gene	v_gene	j_gene	CDR3nt	CDR3aa
.	TRBD1	TRBV6-1	TRBJ2-7	TGTGCCAGCAGTGAAGGGGACAGCTCCTACGAGCAGTACTTC	CASSEGDSSYEQYF
.	.	TRBV5-1	TRBJ2-3	TGCGCCAGCAGCTTGGTGCCAGATACGCAGTATTTT	CASSLVPDTQYF
.	TRBD1	TRBV19	TRBJ2-2	TGTGCCAGTAGTATAGCCAGGGGGACCGGGGAGCTGTTTTTT	CASSIARGTGELFF
few	.	TRBV14	TRBJ2-7	TGTGCCAGCAGCCAAGAAGCTTCCTACGAGCAGTACTTC	CASSQEASYEQYF
.	.	TRBV30	TRBJ1-4	TGTGCCTGGAGGACGTCCGTCGGTGAAAAACTGTTTTTT	CAWRTSVGEKLFF
.	TRBD1	TRBV5-1	TRBJ2-7	TGCGCCAGCAGCTTACGTCGGACCGGGACAGGGGCCCCCTACGAGCAGTACTTC	CASSLRRTGTGAPYEQYF
.	.	TRBV6-1	TRBJ2-1	TGTGCCAGCAGTGAATCTGAGTCCGGTGAGCAGTTCTTC	CASSESESGEQFF
.	.	TRBV6-1	TRBJ1-2	TGTGCCAGCAGTGAAAGGGGGGGCTACCCCTTC	CASSERGGYPF
medium-sized	.	TRBV15	TRBJ1-5	TGTGCCACCAGCAGAGATTCAGGACGGATTTTTAGCAATCAGCCCCAGCATTTT	CATSRDSGRIFSNQPQHF
.	.	TRBV6-6	TRBJ1-2	TGTGCCAGCAGTTTAAAAGGGGGAACCTATGGCTACACCTTC	CASSLKGGTYGYTF
.	.	TRBV30	TRBJ2-1	TGTGCCTGGAGTAGTAAGGGAGGTGGGGATGAGCAGTTCTTC	CAWSSKGGGDEQFF
.	TRBD2	TRBV15	TRBJ2-3	TGTGCCACCAGCAGAGATCCGTCTAGCGGGGGCACAGATACGCAGTATTTT	CATSRDPSSGGTDTQYF
once	.	TRBV12-5	TRBJ1-5	TGTGCTAGCAGTCAGGGGCTAAATAGCAATCAGCCCCAGCATTTT	CASSQGLNSNQPQHF
few	.	TRBV10-1	TRBJ1-1	TGCGCCAGCAGCTTCGCAGGAGGGAACACTGAAGCTTTCTTT	CASSFAGGNTEAFF
.	TRBD2	TRBV5-1	TRBJ2-3	TGCGCCAGCAGCTTGGGAATGGGTGGAGCGGGAACAGATACGCAGTATTTT	CASSLGMGGAGTDTQYF
.	.	TRBV30	TRBJ2-2	TGTGCCTGGAGCCTCGGACAGAGAACGAACACCGGGGAGCTGTTTTTT	CAWSLGQRTNTGELFF
.	.	TRBV7-8	TRBJ2-7	TGTGCCAGCAGCCAAATACAGGGATACGAGCAGTACTTC	CASSQIQGYEQYF
few	.	TRBV24-1	TRBJ1-5	TGTGCCACCAGTGATCCCCAGGGCGGGGGGCCCCAGCATTTT	CATSDPQGGGPQHF
once	.	TRBV9	TRBJ1-5	TGTGCCAGCAGCGCAGAGGGTGTGGAGCCCCAGCATTTT	CASSAEGVEPQHF
.	TRBD1	TRBV27	TRBJ2-7	TGTGCCAGCAGTCCCCGGGACAGAGCCTACGAGCAGTACTTC	CASSPRDRAYEQYF
.	.	TRBV30	TRBJ2-7	TGTGCCTGGAATAAAGGGACCATCTACGAGCAGTACTTC	CAWNKGTIYEQYF
few	TRBD2	TRBV6-1	TRBJ2-1	TGTGCCAGCAGTGAACCGGGCGGGGGGCTCAATGAGCAGTTCTTC	CASSEPGGGLNEQFF
.	.	TRBV3-1/TRBV3-2	TRBJ2-2	TGTGCCAGCAGCCAGATTGGACGGTACACCGGGGAGCTGTTTTTT	CASSQIGRYTGELFF
.	.	TRBV27	TRBJ2-2	TGTGCCAGCAGTTTGCAGGGGCCGGACACCGGGGAGCTGTTTTTT	CASSLQGPDTGELFF
.	.	TRBV5-6	TRBJ2-1	TGTGCCAGCAAGCCGGGATCAAACATGGAGCAGTTCTTC	CASKPGSNMEQFF
.	.	TRBV29-1	TRBJ2-5	TGCAGCGTTGAAGACCGGATTGCTAGCTCGCAGACCCAGTACTTC	CSVEDRIASSQTQYF
many	TRBD1	TRBV10-3	TRBJ2-7	TGTGCCATCAGGACAGGGGGAAACGCCTACGAGCAGTACTTC	CAIRTGGNAYEQYF
once	.	TRBV5-1	TRBJ2-5	TGCGCCAGCAGCTTGGATAGGGTCCAAGAGACCCAGTACTTC	CASSLDRVQETQYF
.	TRBD2	TRBV30	TRBJ2-2	TGTGCCTGGATTAGCGGGGGGATAAAAGGGGAGCTGTTTTTT	CAWISGGIKGELFF
.	TRBD2	TRBV27	TRBJ2-1	TGTGCCAGCAGACAAACTTGGACTAGCGGATCCTACAATGAGCAGTTCTTC	CASRQTWTSGSYNEQFF
.	TRBD1	TRBV7-8	TRBJ2-1	TGTGCCAGCAGCCGGGACAGGGGGAGCAATGAGCAGTTCTTC	CASSRDRGSNEQFF
.	TRBD2	TRBV4-2	TRBJ2-7	TGTGCCAGCAGCCTCTCCAGCGGGGGGGGTTCCTACGAGCAGTACTTC	CASSLSSGGGSYEQYF
.	.	TRBV30	TRBJ1-1	TGTGCCTGGGGAACGGGGGGGCGCGCTGAAGCTTTCTTT	CAWGTGGRAEAFF
few	.	TRBV4-2	TRBJ1-1	TGTGCCAGCAGCCAAGATCACGGGGGCACTGAAGCTTTCTTT	CASSQDHGGTEAFF
.	.	TRBV9	TRBJ1-3	TGTGCCAGCAGCGTAGGCGGAGCGGTAGGCAGGCCTGGAAACACCATATATTTT	CASSVGGAVGRPGNTIYF
.	TRBD2	TRBV2	TRBJ2-3	TGTGCCAGCACAGGACTAGCGGGAGTTGTAGATACGCAGTATTTT	CASTGLAGVVDTQYF
few	TRBD1	TRBV5-4	TRBJ2-3	TGTGCCAGCAGCGAGACAGGGGAAGATACGCAGTATTTT	CASSETGEDTQYF
.	TRBD1	TRBV7-8	TRBJ1-4	TGTGCCAGCAGCCTTAGCGAGCAGGGGGGAAAACTGTTTTTT	CASSLSEQGGKLFF
.	.	TRBV6-1	TRBJ1-1	TGTGCCAGCAGTGAATTCGGGGGAAACACTGAAGCTTTCTTT	CASSEFGGNTEAFF
.	TRBD2	TRBV10-3	TRBJ2-3	TGTGCCATCAGGACTAGCGGGAGGTCTAGCACAGATACGCAGTATTTT	CAIRTSGRSSTDTQYF